The clone carrying this T cell receptor beta chain was seen only once. The CDR3 extends over 14 amino acids. Germline loops: CDR1 MNHEY, CDR2 SVGEGT. V shed 3 bases and J shed 4 bases, with 12 bases lying between them. The data originate from a study of blood T cell repertoires in COVID-19. The table came from immunoSEQ multiplex PCR; TCRdb's copy has only in-frame clones and leaves some out. Among roughly 250,000 clones, about 79% were seen once, and the ten largest hold 9.6%. The chain carries TRBV6-2 or TRBV6-3 and TRBJ1-1, with no clear D. This clonotype was sampled from a woman older than 75 with acute or convalescent COVID-19. Sample: peripheral blood. The chain's CDR3 is CASSYRRDGTEAFF. CDR3 DNA: TGTGCCAGCAGTTATCGCCGGGATGGCACTGAAGCTTTCTTT.